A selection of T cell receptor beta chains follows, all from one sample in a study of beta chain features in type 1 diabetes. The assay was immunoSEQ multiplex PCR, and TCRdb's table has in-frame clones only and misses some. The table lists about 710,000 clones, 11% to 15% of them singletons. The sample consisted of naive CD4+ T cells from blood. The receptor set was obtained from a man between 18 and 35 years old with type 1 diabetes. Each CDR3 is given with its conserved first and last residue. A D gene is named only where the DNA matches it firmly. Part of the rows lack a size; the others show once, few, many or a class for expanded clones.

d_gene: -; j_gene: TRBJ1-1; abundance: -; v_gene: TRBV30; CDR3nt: TGTGCCTGGAATTTGCCAGTGAACACTGAAGCTTTCTTT; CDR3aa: CAWNLPVNTEAFF
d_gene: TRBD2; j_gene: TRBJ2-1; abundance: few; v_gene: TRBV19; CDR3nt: TGTGCCAGTAGTATTCTAGCGGGCCGAGCCTACAATGAGCAGTTCTTC; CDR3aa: CASSILAGRAYNEQFF
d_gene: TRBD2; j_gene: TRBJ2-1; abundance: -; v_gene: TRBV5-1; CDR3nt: TGCGCCAGCAGCTTGAGGAGCGGGAACGTTGAGCAGTTCTTC; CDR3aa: CASSLRSGNVEQFF
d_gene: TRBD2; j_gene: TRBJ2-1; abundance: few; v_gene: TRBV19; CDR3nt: TGTGCCAGTAGTATACTAGCGGGTTACCTCGAGGATGAGCAGTTCTTC; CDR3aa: CASSILAGYLEDEQFF
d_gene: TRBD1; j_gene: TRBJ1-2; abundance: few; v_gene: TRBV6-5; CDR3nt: TGTGCCAGCACCAGGACAGGGAGTGGCTACACCTTC; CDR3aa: CASTRTGSGYTF
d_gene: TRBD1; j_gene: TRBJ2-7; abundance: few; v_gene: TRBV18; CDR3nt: TGTGCCAGCTCCCCCGCCGGGACAGGGAACGAGCAGTACTTC; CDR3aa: CASSPAGTGNEQYF
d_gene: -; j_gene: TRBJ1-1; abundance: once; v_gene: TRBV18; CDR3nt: TGTGCCAGCTCAACACCACAGGTTAACACTGAAGCTTTCTTT; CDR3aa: CASSTPQVNTEAFF
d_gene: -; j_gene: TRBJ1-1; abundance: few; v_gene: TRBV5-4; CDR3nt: TGTGCCAGCAGCTTGGGGGCCGTAAACACTGAAGCTTTCTTT; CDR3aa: CASSLGAVNTEAFF
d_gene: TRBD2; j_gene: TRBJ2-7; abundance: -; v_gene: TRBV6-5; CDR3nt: TGTGCCAGCAGTCGCACTAGCGGGAGCTCCTACGAGCAGTACTTC; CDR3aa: CASSRTSGSSYEQYF
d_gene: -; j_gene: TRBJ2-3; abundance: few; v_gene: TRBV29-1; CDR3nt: TGCAGCGTCGCCCCAGTCACAGATACGCAGTATTTT; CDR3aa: CSVAPVTDTQYF
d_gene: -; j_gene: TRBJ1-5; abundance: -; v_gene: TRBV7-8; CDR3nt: TGTGCCAGCAGCACTGACTGGATGCCCCAGCATTTT; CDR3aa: CASSTDWMPQHF
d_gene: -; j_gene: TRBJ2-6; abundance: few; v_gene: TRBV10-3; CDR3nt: TGTGCCATCAGGGGAGTGAACGAGGGGCAGTCCTCTGGGGCCAACGTCCTGACTTTC; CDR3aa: CAIRGVNEGQSSGANVLTF
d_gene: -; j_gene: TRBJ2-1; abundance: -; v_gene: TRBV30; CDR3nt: TGTGCCTGGAAGGGTAGGGCCTTCCACAATGAGCAGTTCTTC; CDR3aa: CAWKGRAFHNEQFF
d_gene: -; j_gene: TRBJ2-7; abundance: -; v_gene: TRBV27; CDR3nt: TGTGCCAGCAGTTCCCGACCAGGCCGCGAGCAGTACTTC; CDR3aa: CASSSRPGREQYF
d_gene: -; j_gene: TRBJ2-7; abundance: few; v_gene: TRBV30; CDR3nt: TGTGCCTGGAGTACGGACAGTTCCTACGAGCAGTACTTC; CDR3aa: CAWSTDSSYEQYF
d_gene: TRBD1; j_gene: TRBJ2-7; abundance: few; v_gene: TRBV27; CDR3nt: TGTGCCAGCAGACCCCGACTCGGACAGGTCGCCTACGAGCAGTACTTC; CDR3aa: CASRPRLGQVAYEQYF
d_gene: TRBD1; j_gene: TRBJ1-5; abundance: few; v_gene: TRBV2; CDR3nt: TGTGCCAGCAGCGGGACAGGTAATCAGCCCCAGCATTTT; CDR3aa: CASSGTGNQPQHF
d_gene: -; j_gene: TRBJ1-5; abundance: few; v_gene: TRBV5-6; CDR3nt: TGTGCCAGCAGCTTTAAGAGGCAGCCCCAGCATTTT; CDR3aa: CASSFKRQPQHF
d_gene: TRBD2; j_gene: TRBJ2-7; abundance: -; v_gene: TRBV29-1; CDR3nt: TGCAGCGTGGGCCCGAATCCTAGCGGGAGGGCCTCCTACGAGCAGTACTTC; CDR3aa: CSVGPNPSGRASYEQYF
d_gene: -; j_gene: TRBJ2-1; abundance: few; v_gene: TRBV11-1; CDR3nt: TGTGCCAGCAGCTTGGACTACCCCTCCTACAATGAGCAGTTCTTC; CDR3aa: CASSLDYPSYNEQFF
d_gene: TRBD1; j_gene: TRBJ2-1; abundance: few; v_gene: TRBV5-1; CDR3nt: TGCGCCAGCAGCGGGACAGGTAACAATGAGCAGTTCTTC; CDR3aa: CASSGTGNNEQFF
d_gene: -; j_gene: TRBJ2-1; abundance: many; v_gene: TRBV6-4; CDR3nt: TGTGCCAGCAGTACAGGGGAGGGGCGGAATGAGCAGTTCTTC; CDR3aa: CASSTGEGRNEQFF
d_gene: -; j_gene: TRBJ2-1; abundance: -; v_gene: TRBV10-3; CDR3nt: TGTGCCATCAGTGAGAGCTCCGGTCGGGAGCAGTTCTTC; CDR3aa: CAISESSGREQFF
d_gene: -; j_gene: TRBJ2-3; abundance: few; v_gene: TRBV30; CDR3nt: TGTGCCTGGAAAGTATTGGGAGATACGCAGTATTTT; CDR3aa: CAWKVLGDTQYF
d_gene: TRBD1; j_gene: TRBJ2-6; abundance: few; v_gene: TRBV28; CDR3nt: TGTGCCAGCAGCCCCTCCGGGACAGCCTTCCCTGGGGCCAACGTCCTGACTTTC; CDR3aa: CASSPSGTAFPGANVLTF
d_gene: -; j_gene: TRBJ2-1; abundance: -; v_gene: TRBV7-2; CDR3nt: TGTGCCAGCAGACGGAACGCGTGGATAAATGAGCAGTTCTTC; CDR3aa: CASRRNAWINEQFF
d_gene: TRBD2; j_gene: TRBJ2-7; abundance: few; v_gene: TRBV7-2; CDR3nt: TGTGCCAGCAGCCCTATAGCGGGAGCATCCTACGAGCAGTACTTC; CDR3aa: CASSPIAGASYEQYF
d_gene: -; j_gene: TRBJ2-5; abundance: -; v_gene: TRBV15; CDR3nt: TGTGCCACCAGCACCCAGACAGCCATCCAAGAGACCCAGTACTTC; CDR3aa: CATSTQTAIQETQYF
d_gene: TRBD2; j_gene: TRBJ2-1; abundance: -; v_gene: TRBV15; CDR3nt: TGTGCCACCAGCAACGGGGGGAACTACAATGAGCAGTTCTTC; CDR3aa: CATSNGGNYNEQFF
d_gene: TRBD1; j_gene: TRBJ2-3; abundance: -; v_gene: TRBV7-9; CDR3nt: TGTGCCAGCAGCTTGCTCCGGGACAGGGGAACAGATACGCAGTATTTT; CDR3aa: CASSLLRDRGTDTQYF
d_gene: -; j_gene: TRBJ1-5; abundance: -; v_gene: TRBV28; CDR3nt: TGTGCCAGCAGTACTAGCAATCAGCCCCAGCATTTT; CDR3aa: CASSTSNQPQHF
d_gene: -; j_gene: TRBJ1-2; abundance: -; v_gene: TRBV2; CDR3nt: TGTGCCAGCAGTTCTGGGGCACCGGGGTATGGCTACACCTTC; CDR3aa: CASSSGAPGYGYTF
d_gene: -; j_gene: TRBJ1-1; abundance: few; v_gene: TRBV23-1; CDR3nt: TGCGCCAGCAGTCGAGGAGGGTGGTGCACTGAAGCTTTCTTT; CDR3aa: CASSRGGWCTEAFF
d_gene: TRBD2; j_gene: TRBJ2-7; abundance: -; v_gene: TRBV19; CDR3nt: TGTGCCAGTAGTGCACGAGGGACTAGCGGCTCCTACGAGCAGTACTTC; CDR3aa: CASSARGTSGSYEQYF
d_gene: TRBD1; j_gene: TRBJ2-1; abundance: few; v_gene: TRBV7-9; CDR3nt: TGTGCCAGCAGCTTAGGGTTGGGGACAGGGACCTACAATGAGCAGTTCTTC; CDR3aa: CASSLGLGTGTYNEQFF
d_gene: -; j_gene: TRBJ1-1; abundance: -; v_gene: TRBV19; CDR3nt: TGTGCCAGTAGTATCAGGACGGTCATGAACACTGAAGCTTTCTTT; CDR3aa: CASSIRTVMNTEAFF
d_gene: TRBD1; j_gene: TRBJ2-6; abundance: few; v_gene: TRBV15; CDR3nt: TGTGCCACCAGCAGATCCGGGACAGGGGGCTCTGATCCCTCTGGGGCCAACGTCCTGACTTTC; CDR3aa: CATSRSGTGGSDPSGANVLTF
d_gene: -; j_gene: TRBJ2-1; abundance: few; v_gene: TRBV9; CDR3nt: TGTGCCAGCAGCGTAGCGAGACAGGGAGGGAACAATGAGCAGTTCTTC; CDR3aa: CASSVARQGGNNEQFF
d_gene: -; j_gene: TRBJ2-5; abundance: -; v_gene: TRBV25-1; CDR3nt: TGTGCCAGCTCTCGGGAGACCCAGTACTTC; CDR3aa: CASSRETQYF
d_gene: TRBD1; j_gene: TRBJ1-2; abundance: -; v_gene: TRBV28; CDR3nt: TGTGCCAGCAGTTCGGGACAGACGAACTATGGCTACACCTTC; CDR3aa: CASSSGQTNYGYTF
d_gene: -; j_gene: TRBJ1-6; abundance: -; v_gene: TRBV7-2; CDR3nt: TGTGCCAGCACCCGATCGGGTGGCTCCTATAATTCACCCCTCCACTTT; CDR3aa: CASTRSGGSYNSPLHF
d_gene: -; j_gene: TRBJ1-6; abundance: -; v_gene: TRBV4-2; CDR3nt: TGTGCCAGCAGTTATCATAAGGGGCTCCTCCACTTT; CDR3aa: CASSYHKGLLHF
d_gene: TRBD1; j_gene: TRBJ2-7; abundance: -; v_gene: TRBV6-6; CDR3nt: TGTGCCAGCAATTTCCCCGGCACAGGGGGCAATGAGCAGTACTTC; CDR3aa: CASNFPGTGGNEQYF
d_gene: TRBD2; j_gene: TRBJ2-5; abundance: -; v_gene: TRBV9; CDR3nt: TGTGCCAGCAGCGAAAGCGGGAGGCCTGAGACCCAGTACTTC; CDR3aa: CASSESGRPETQYF
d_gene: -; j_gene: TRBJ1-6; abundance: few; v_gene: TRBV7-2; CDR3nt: TGTGCCAGCAGCTTACGGCGGATGCCCGTGTATTCACCCCTCCACTTT; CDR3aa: CASSLRRMPVYSPLHF
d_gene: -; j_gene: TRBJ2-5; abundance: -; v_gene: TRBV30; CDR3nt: TGTGCCTGGAGTCCGAAGAGGAGCCTTGAAGAGACCCAGTACTTC; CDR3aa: CAWSPKRSLEETQYF
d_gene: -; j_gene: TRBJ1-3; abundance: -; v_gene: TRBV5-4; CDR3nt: TGTGCCAGCAGCGCCGGACAGACGACTGGAAACACCATATATTTT; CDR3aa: CASSAGQTTGNTIYF
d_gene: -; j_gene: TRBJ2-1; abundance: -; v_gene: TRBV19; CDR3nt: TGTGCCAGTAGTGGTATCGGGGGAAAGGACAATGAGCAGTTCTTC; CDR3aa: CASSGIGGKDNEQFF
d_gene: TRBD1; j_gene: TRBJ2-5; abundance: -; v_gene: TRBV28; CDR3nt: TGTGCCAGCAGTAGACCTCAGGGGGTAGTCCGAGAGACCCAGTACTTC; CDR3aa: CASSRPQGVVRETQYF
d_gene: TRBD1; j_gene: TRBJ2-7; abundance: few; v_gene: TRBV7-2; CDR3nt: TGTGCCAGCAGCCGCAATCGACAGGGACCTTACGAGCAGTACTTC; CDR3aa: CASSRNRQGPYEQYF
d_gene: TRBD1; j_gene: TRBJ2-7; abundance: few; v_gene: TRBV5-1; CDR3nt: TGCGCCAGCAGCCCGGGACAGGGGAATGTCTACGAGCAGTACTTC; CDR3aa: CASSPGQGNVYEQYF
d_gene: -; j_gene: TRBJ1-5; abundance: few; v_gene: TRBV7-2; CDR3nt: TGTGCCAGCAGCTTGATGAGGGGGCCCCAGCATTTT; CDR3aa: CASSLMRGPQHF
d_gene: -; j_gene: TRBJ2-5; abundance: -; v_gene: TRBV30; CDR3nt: TGTGCCTGGAACGGTGCAGGCGTAGGGGAGACCCAGTACTTC; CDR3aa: CAWNGAGVGETQYF
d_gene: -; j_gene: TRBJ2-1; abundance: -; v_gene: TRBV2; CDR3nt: TGTGCCAGCAGTTTGCGGTCCTCCTACAATGAGCAGTTCTTC; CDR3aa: CASSLRSSYNEQFF
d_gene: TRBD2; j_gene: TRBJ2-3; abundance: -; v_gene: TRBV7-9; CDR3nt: TGTGCCAGCATTGGACTAGCGGCCACAGATACGCAGTATTTT; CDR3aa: CASIGLAATDTQYF